The source of this T cell receptor (beta chain) is a study of T cells in localized non-small cell lung cancer. General study findings and limits: Greater blood T cell density accompanied longer overall survival. In adjacent lung appeared a median approximately 57 of the top 100 tumor clones. Sequencing involved a lone tumor region, leaving heterogeneity possible. Adjacent uninvolved lung tissue had the highest T cell clonality, exceeding tumor.

This CDR3 spans 15 amino acids. CDR1 MDHEN and CDR2 SYDVKM come from the germline V gene. With V trimmed by 3 bases and J by 6 bases, 8 bases remained unmatched. Data came from immunoSEQ multiplex PCR; TCRdb stores just in-frame clones and leaves some out. The data show about 36,000 clones, with around nine tenths seen just once and about 7% held by the top ten. About this clone: Its antigen is not known.

The V and J genes are TRBV28 and TRBJ1-2, with 9 bases that match TRBD1. The input for sequencing was peripheral blood, taken before any cancer treatment. The receptor's source is a woman aged 40-69 years with stage I lung adenocarcinoma. The CDR3 region is CASSFFGTGSHGYTF. The CDR3 nucleotides are TGTGCCAGCAGTTTTTTCGGGACAGGGTCGCATGGCTACACCTTC.